The 3 T cell receptor beta chains below were found in one sample sequenced in a study of blood T cell repertoires in COVID-19 (dated by TCRdb to 2020 to 2022). Libraries were made using the immunoSEQ multiplex PCR assay. TCRdb took over this immuneACCESS table, retaining in-frame rearrangements with V and J assigned. Such tables are incomplete; in checked studies, under half of the missing clones stem from an unresolved V gene, and the remainder is unexplained. This sample gives about 200,000 clones in total; approximately 81% of them show up just once. Of the sample, about 4.9% falls within the top ten clones. The material sequenced was peripheral blood. These receptors were obtained from a woman older than 75 with acute or convalescent COVID-19.

The sample holds one count of this clone. This chain connects TRBV19 to TRBJ2-2; 12 nucleotides match TRBD2. Germline CDR1 reads LNHDA; CDR2 reads SQIVND (reference sequence). This CDR3 spans 16 amino acids. Trimming removed 5 bases from V and 3 bases from J; junction bases left unmatched: 4. This CDR3 reads CASSLLAGGDTGELFF. CDR3 bases: TGTGCCAGTAGTTTGCTAGCGGGAGGGGACACCGGGGAGCTGTTTTTT.

The genes are TRBV30 and TRBJ1-4, with D tentatively TRBD1 (6 bases). The V gene's germline CDR1 is GTSNPN and CDR2 SVGIG (reference sequence). This CDR3 spans 13 amino acids. V lost 5 bases and J lost 12, with 19 bases in between. This chain's CDR3 is CAWVRQDSSELFF. The DNA of the CDR3 is TGTGCCTGGGTCCGACAGGACAGTTCGGAACTGTTTTTT.

The J gene is TRBJ1-5, the V gene TRBV7-3; 7 bases are shared with TRBD1. Germline V gene lookup returns CDR1 SGHTA and CDR2 FQGTGA. J was trimmed by 8 bases and V by 1 base; bases with no gene match: 17. The length of the CDR3 is 18 residues. The CDR3 coding sequence is TGTGCCAGCAGCTTAATTCGGTCACGGACAGGCACGTGGGAGCCCCAGCATTTT. Translation: CASSLIRSRTGTWEPQHF.